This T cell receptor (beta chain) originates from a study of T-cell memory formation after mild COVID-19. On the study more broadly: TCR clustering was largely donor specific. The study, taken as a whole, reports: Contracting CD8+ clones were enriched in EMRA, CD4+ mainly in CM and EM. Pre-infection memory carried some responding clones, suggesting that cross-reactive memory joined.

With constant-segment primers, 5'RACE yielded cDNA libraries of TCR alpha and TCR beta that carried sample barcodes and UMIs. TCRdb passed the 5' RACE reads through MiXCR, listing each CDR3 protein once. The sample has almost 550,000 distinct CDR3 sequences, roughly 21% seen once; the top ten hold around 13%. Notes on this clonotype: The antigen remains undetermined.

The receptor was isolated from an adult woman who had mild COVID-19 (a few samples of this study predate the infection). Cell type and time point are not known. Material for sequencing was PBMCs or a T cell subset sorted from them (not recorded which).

The CDR3: CASSRRLGPEAFF. Written as DNA, the CDR3 is TGTGCCAGCAGCCGGCGCTTGGGCCCTGAAGCTTTCTTT. V usage is TRBV3-1 and J usage is TRBJ1-1; D not certain. Germline CDR1 LGHDT, CDR2 YNNKEL (reference sequence). V lost 4 bases, J lost 6 bases, and 12 bases lay in between. The CDR3 consists of 13 residues. The full variable domain, completed using reference TRBV3-1 and TRBJ1-1, is DTAVSQTPKYLVTQMGNDKSIKCEQNLGHDTMYWYKQDSKKFLKIMFSYNNKELIINETVPNRFSPKSPDKAHLNLHINSLELGDSAVYFCASSRRLGPEAFFGQGTRLTVV.